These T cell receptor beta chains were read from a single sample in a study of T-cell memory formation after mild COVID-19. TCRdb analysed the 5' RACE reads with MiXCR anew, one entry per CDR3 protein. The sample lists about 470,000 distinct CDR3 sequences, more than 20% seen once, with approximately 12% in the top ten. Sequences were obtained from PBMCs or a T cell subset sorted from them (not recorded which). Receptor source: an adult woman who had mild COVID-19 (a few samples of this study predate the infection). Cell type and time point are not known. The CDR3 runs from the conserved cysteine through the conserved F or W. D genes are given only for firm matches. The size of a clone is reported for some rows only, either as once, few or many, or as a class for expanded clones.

CDR3aa: CASSWETQETQYF; CDR3nt: TGTGCCAGCAGTTGGGAGACTCAAGAGACCCAGTACTTC; d_gene: .; j_gene: TRBJ2-5; v_gene: TRBV12-3/TRBV12-4; abundance: .
CDR3aa: CASTQKRTDTQYF; CDR3nt: TGTGCCAGCACCCAAAAGCGGACAGATACGCAGTATTTT; d_gene: .; j_gene: TRBJ2-3; v_gene: TRBV12-3/TRBV12-4; abundance: .
CDR3aa: CASSFSGDLYEQYF; CDR3nt: TGTGCCAGCAGTTTCTCAGGGGACCTCTACGAGCAGTACTTC; d_gene: .; j_gene: TRBJ2-7; v_gene: TRBV6-5; abundance: few
CDR3aa: CASSGNVRGEAFF; CDR3nt: TGTGCCAGCAGCGGGAACGTAAGGGGTGAAGCTTTCTTT; d_gene: .; j_gene: TRBJ1-1; v_gene: TRBV7-2; abundance: few
CDR3aa: CASSSMVGDTQYF; CDR3nt: TGTGCCAGCAGTTCCATGGTGGGGGATACGCAGTATTTT; d_gene: .; j_gene: TRBJ2-3; v_gene: TRBV27; abundance: .
CDR3aa: CASSGGPGAFF; CDR3nt: TGTGCCAGCAGTGGGGGCCCAGGAGCTTTCTTT; d_gene: .; j_gene: TRBJ1-1; v_gene: TRBV25-1; abundance: .
CDR3aa: CASSPGTGHNEQFF; CDR3nt: TGTGCCAGCAGCCCCGGGACAGGGCACAATGAGCAGTTCTTC; d_gene: TRBD1; j_gene: TRBJ2-1; v_gene: TRBV7-9; abundance: .
CDR3aa: CAWSGYLGYTF; CDR3nt: TGTGCCTGGAGTGGTTATTTGGGCTACACCTTC; d_gene: .; j_gene: TRBJ1-2; v_gene: TRBV30; abundance: few
CDR3aa: CATSRARNTEAFF; CDR3nt: TGTGCCACCAGCAGAGCCCGGAACACTGAAGCTTTCTTT; d_gene: .; j_gene: TRBJ1-1; v_gene: TRBV15; abundance: .
CDR3aa: CASSYSTWDYGYTF; CDR3nt: TGTGCCAGCAGTTACTCGACCTGGGACTATGGCTACACCTTC; d_gene: .; j_gene: TRBJ1-2; v_gene: TRBV6-6; abundance: .
CDR3aa: CASTKGGDTEAFF; CDR3nt: TGCGCCAGCACGAAGGGTGGGGACACTGAAGCTTTCTTT; d_gene: .; j_gene: TRBJ1-1; v_gene: TRBV5-1; abundance: few
CDR3aa: CASSPGTSGSSTDTQYF; CDR3nt: TGTGCCAGCAGCCCCGGGACTAGCGGGAGTAGCACAGATACGCAGTATTTT; d_gene: TRBD2; j_gene: TRBJ2-3; v_gene: TRBV7-2; abundance: .
CDR3aa: CASTSDRGNEQFF; CDR3nt: TGTGCCAGCACCTCGGACAGGGGGAATGAGCAGTTCTTC; d_gene: TRBD1; j_gene: TRBJ2-1; v_gene: TRBV9; abundance: few
CDR3aa: CATSDFQREETQYF; CDR3nt: TGTGCCACCAGTGATTTCCAGCGGGAAGAGACCCAGTACTTC; d_gene: .; j_gene: TRBJ2-5; v_gene: TRBV24-1; abundance: few
CDR3aa: CASSQGTGVGETQYF; CDR3nt: TGTGCCAGCAGCCAAGGGACAGGGGTCGGCGAGACCCAGTACTTC; d_gene: TRBD1; j_gene: TRBJ2-5; v_gene: TRBV7-8; abundance: few
CDR3aa: CASSLEVRYEQYF; CDR3nt: TGTGCCAGCAGTTTAGAGGTACGGTACGAGCAGTACTTC; d_gene: .; j_gene: TRBJ2-7; v_gene: TRBV12-3/TRBV12-4; abundance: many
CDR3aa: CATSDPTPTGTETQYF; CDR3nt: TGTGCCACCAGTGATCCCACACCGACAGGGACGGAGACCCAGTACTTC; d_gene: TRBD1; j_gene: TRBJ2-5; v_gene: TRBV24-1; abundance: .
CDR3aa: CASSLEIGGAFEQFF; CDR3nt: TGTGCCAGCAGCTTAGAGATTGGAGGGGCATTTGAGCAGTTCTTC; d_gene: .; j_gene: TRBJ2-1; v_gene: TRBV11-3; abundance: few
CDR3aa: CASGIGGSTDTQYF; CDR3nt: TGCGCCAGCGGAATCGGGGGGTCCACAGATACGCAGTATTTT; d_gene: TRBD2; j_gene: TRBJ2-3; v_gene: TRBV5-1; abundance: .
CDR3aa: CASSPGQGVGETQYF; CDR3nt: TGCGCCAGCAGCCCGGGACAGGGGGTAGGTGAGACCCAGTACTTC; d_gene: TRBD1; j_gene: TRBJ2-5; v_gene: TRBV5-1; abundance: .
CDR3aa: CASKREDYNEQFF; CDR3nt: TGTGCCAGTAAGCGGGAGGACTACAATGAGCAGTTCTTC; d_gene: TRBD2; j_gene: TRBJ2-1; v_gene: TRBV12-3/TRBV12-4; abundance: .
CDR3aa: CASRDTTGELFF; CDR3nt: TGTGCCAGCAGGGATACCACCGGGGAGCTGTTTTTT; d_gene: .; j_gene: TRBJ2-2; v_gene: TRBV6-4; abundance: .
CDR3aa: CASRTTGQSNTEAFF; CDR3nt: TGTGCCAGCAGGACTACGGGACAGTCGAACACTGAAGCTTTCTTT; d_gene: TRBD1; j_gene: TRBJ1-1; v_gene: TRBV7-6; abundance: .
CDR3aa: CSATTLADTQYF; CDR3nt: TGCAGTGCCACGACCTTGGCAGATACGCAGTATTTT; d_gene: .; j_gene: TRBJ2-3; v_gene: TRBV20-1; abundance: .
CDR3aa: CATSRSGATNEKLFF; CDR3nt: TGTGCCACCAGCAGAAGCGGGGCAACTAATGAAAAACTGTTTTTT; d_gene: .; j_gene: TRBJ1-4; v_gene: TRBV15; abundance: .
CDR3aa: CASSLDSFYEQYF; CDR3nt: TGTGCCAGCAGCTTAGACAGTTTCTACGAGCAGTACTTC; d_gene: .; j_gene: TRBJ2-7; v_gene: TRBV7-9; abundance: .
CDR3aa: CASSQGGLAGGTDTQYF; CDR3nt: TGTGCCAGCAGCCAAGGGGGACTAGCGGGAGGAACAGATACGCAGTATTTT; d_gene: TRBD2; j_gene: TRBJ2-3; v_gene: TRBV4-2; abundance: .
CDR3aa: CASSSFGGANNEQFF; CDR3nt: TGTGCAAGCAGCTCCTTCGGCGGGGCAAACAATGAGCAGTTCTTC; d_gene: .; j_gene: TRBJ2-1; v_gene: TRBV7-2; abundance: .
CDR3aa: CASSRLAGVGTDTQYF; CDR3nt: TGTGCCAGCAGTCGACTAGCGGGAGTCGGCACAGATACGCAGTATTTT; d_gene: TRBD2; j_gene: TRBJ2-3; v_gene: TRBV6-2/TRBV6-3; abundance: few
CDR3aa: CASSLGQGNYTF; CDR3nt: TGTGCCAGCAGCCTGGGACAGGGGAACTACACCTTC; d_gene: TRBD1; j_gene: TRBJ1-2; v_gene: TRBV14; abundance: .
CDR3aa: CASSSEGYGYTF; CDR3nt: TGTGCCAGCAGTTCTGAGGGCTATGGCTACACCTTC; d_gene: .; j_gene: TRBJ1-2; v_gene: TRBV12-3/TRBV12-4; abundance: .
CDR3aa: CASSQVFGPAGDNEQFF; CDR3nt: TGTGCCAGCAGCCAAGTCTTTGGGCCAGCGGGCGACAATGAGCAGTTCTTC; d_gene: .; j_gene: TRBJ2-1; v_gene: TRBV4-2; abundance: .
CDR3aa: CASSSPGLARAYEQYF; CDR3nt: TGTGCCAGCAGTTCTCCCGGACTAGCCCGAGCCTACGAGCAGTACTTC; d_gene: TRBD2; j_gene: TRBJ2-7; v_gene: TRBV12-3/TRBV12-4; abundance: few
CDR3aa: CASSPGQLNTEAFF; CDR3nt: TGTGCCAGCAGCCCGGGACAGTTGAACACTGAAGCTTTCTTT; d_gene: TRBD1; j_gene: TRBJ1-1; v_gene: TRBV12-3/TRBV12-4; abundance: many
CDR3aa: CASTENTGELFF; CDR3nt: TGTGCCAGCACCGAAAACACCGGGGAGCTGTTTTTT; d_gene: .; j_gene: TRBJ2-2; v_gene: TRBV5-6; abundance: few
CDR3aa: CASSLITGPDVTQYF; CDR3nt: TGTGCCAGCAGCTTAATAACAGGCCCTGATGTGACCCAGTACTTC; d_gene: .; j_gene: TRBJ2-5; v_gene: TRBV11-1; abundance: .
CDR3aa: CASRFPQETQYF; CDR3nt: TGTGCCAGCAGGTTTCCTCAAGAGACCCAGTACTTC; d_gene: .; j_gene: TRBJ2-5; v_gene: TRBV2; abundance: few
CDR3aa: CASSLGSNNIQYF; CDR3nt: TGTGCCAGCAGCTTAGGCAGTAACAACATTCAGTACTTC; d_gene: .; j_gene: TRBJ2-4; v_gene: TRBV7-2; abundance: few
CDR3aa: CASSPYARAQSDGYTF; CDR3nt: TGTGCCAGCAGCCCCTACGCTAGGGCCCAGAGTGATGGCTACACCTTC; d_gene: .; j_gene: TRBJ1-2; v_gene: TRBV7-3; abundance: few
CDR3aa: CASSLHPPFGGGFADTQYF; CDR3nt: TGTGCCAGCAGCCTCCACCCCCCTTTTGGGGGAGGTTTCGCAGATACGCAGTATTTT; d_gene: .; j_gene: TRBJ2-3; v_gene: TRBV9; abundance: few
CDR3aa: CASSPHGMNTEAFF; CDR3nt: TGTGCCAGCAGCCCACACGGCATGAACACTGAAGCTTTCTTT; d_gene: .; j_gene: TRBJ1-1; v_gene: TRBV3-1; abundance: .
CDR3aa: CSAPNRETQYF; CDR3nt: TGCAGTGCACCCAACAGGGAGACCCAGTACTTC; d_gene: .; j_gene: TRBJ2-5; v_gene: TRBV20-1; abundance: few